Below, 22 T cell receptor beta chains from the same sample are listed, as sequenced in a study of regulatory T cells in long-lasting Graves disease. Time point specified: persistent/refractory GD, antithyroid drugs over 5 years with positive TRAb. The TCR library was prepared using RNA isolated from PBMCs. The TCR beta library used iRepertoire HTBI primers with Arm-PCR amplification of CDR3. TCRdb reprocessed the multiplex PCR reads via MiXCR and lists one record per CDR3 protein. The table has about 470,000 distinct CDR3 sequences, about 22% seen once; the top ten hold 7% to 9%. The material sequenced was peripheral blood mononuclear cells (PBMCs), taken when the disease was refractory, from a patient treated with antithyroid drugs. These receptors originate from a female donor with Graves disease.

This chain links TRBV9 with TRBJ1-6; D uncertain. CDR3 length: 16 amino acids. CDR1 and CDR2 (germline): SGDLS, YYNGEE. Trimming pared 0 bases from V and 7 bases from J, leaving 14 bases between. CDR3 protein: CASSVGLRAWNSPLHF. CDR3 sequence (DNA): TGTGCCAGCAGCGTAGGACTTAGGGCATGGAATTCACCCCTCCACTTT.

V and J are TRBV5-1 and TRBJ1-1; unclear D gene. Germline V gene data show CDR1 as SGHRS and CDR2 as YFSETQ. This CDR3 is 15 amino acids long. V shed 3 bases and J shed 0 bases, with 12 bases lying between them. The CDR3, as DNA: TGCGCCAGCAGCTGGTTGGCGGGAATGAACACTGAAGCTTTCTTT. This translates into CASSWLAGMNTEAFF.

Concerning this clonotype: One end of the junction varies from germline; a read error may be responsible. The genes are TRBV7-7 and TRBJ2-5, with 9 bases that match TRBD2. Germline lookup yields CDR1 SSHAT and CDR2 FNYEAQ (reference sequence). The CDR3 is 15 amino acids. The CDR3 coding sequence is TGTGCTAGCAGCTTTTTTAGCGGGGGACAAGAGACCCAGTACTTC. Amino acid sequence: CASSFFSGGQETQYF.

There are many counts of this clonotype. The CDR3 sequence: CASSVGTGTEAFF. As DNA, the CDR3 is TGTGCCAGCAGCGTGGGGACCGGAACGGAAGCTTTCTTT. The chain employs TRBV9 and TRBJ1-1, with a possible D match to TRBD1 (5 bases). V gave up 2 bases and J gave up 8 bases, with 13 bases separating them. The CDR3 has 13 residues. Germline V CDR1 and CDR2: SGDLS, YYNGEE.

Only a few counts were recorded for this clonotype. The V gene is TRBV4-2, the J gene TRBJ1-6; D possibly corresponds to TRBD1 (5 bases). V was clipped by 0 bases and J by 9 bases, with 12 bases between them. The length of the CDR3 is 15 residues. Germline lookup yields CDR1 LGHNA and CDR2 YNFKEQ. In DNA form, the CDR3 reads TGTGCCAGCAGCCAAGATTCAGGGAAGGGTTCACCCCTCCACTTT. It is translated as CASSQDSGKGSPLHF.

This clonotype was recorded many times. The rearrangement joins TRBV6-2 or TRBV6-3 to TRBJ2-2; 7 nucleotides agree with TRBD2. CDR3 length equals 17 residues. The junction had 17 bases not matched to a gene; V was cut back by 8 bases and J by 5 bases. Germline CDR1 reads MNHEY; CDR2 reads SVGEGT. The CDR3 DNA follows: TGTGCCAGCGGTGTCCCGTTAGAGCGCGGGAGAACCGGGGAGCTGTTTTTT. It yields the protein CASGVPLERGRTGELFF.

This clonotype was observed at least ten times. The V call is TRBV28, the J call TRBJ1-4, with D possibly matching TRBD1 (5 bases). CDR3 length: 12 amino acids. The V gene's germline CDR1 is MDHEN and CDR2 SYDVKM. With 6 bases removed from V and 8 bases from J, the gap between germline ends came to 10 bases. The CDR3 spells CASSPGREKLFF. The DNA of the CDR3 is TGTGCCAGCAGCCCAGGGCGCGAAAAACTGTTTTTT.

This clonotype appeared many times. The V and J genes are TRBV24-1 and TRBJ2-6, with a possible D match to TRBD1 (5 bases). Per germline, CDR1 KGHDR and CDR2 SFDVKD. Trimming cost V 3 bases and J 0 bases, with 14 bases left between them. CDR3 size: 18 residues. The CDR3 nucleotides are TGTGCCACCAGTGATCCAGACAGCGCTAGCTCTGGGGCCAACGTCCTGACTTTC. Its translation: CATSDPDSASSGANVLTF.

This clonotype has more than one count but fewer than ten. V usage is TRBV3-1 and J usage is TRBJ1-3; D remains ambiguous. Germline values: CDR1 LGHDT, CDR2 YNNKEL (reference sequence). CDR3 length: 12 residues. Trimming took 1 base from V and 16 from J, leaving 14 bases between them. CDR3 sequence reads: CASSQGTSSRYF. CDR3 DNA: TGTGCCAGCAGCCAAGGGACGTCGAGTCGGTATTTT.

The rearrangement joins TRBV24-1 to TRBJ2-2; TRBD2 matches 10 bases. Germline CDR1 KGHDR, CDR2 SFDVKD. Losses at the gene ends were 4 bases for V and 4 bases for J; bases not matched to a gene: 2. This CDR3 comprises 15 residues. CDR3 nucleotides: TGTGCCACCAGTGAGCGGACTAGCGGCACCGGGGAGCTGTTTTTT. This encodes CATSERTSGTGELFF.

The rearrangement links TRBV5-4 to TRBJ2-2; D not certain. Per the germline V gene, CDR1 is SGHNT and CDR2 is YYREEE (reference sequence). The CDR3 is 13 residues long. V was clipped by 10 bases and J by 0 bases, with 10 bases between them. The CDR3 is CAYARANTGELFF. CDR3 nucleotide sequence: TGTGCCTATGCCCGTGCGAACACCGGGGAGCTGTTTTTT.

The V and J genes are TRBV6-1 and TRBJ2-7; D is possibly TRBD2 (6 bases). CDR3 length: 18 amino acids. CDR1 is MNHNS, CDR2 SASEGT, per germline. Trimming removed 11 bases from V and 2 bases from J, with 31 bases in between. CDR3 sequence (DNA): TGTGCCCGCACAGGAGCGACCAAATCTGAAACTAGCCCCTACGAGCAGTACTTC. As protein: CARTGATKSETSPYEQYF.

This clonotype was counted at least ten times. The chain couples TRBV11-2 to TRBJ1-2; TRBD1 matches 7 bases. This CDR3 contains 19 residues. V shed 5 bases and J 4 bases; nucleotides not matched to a gene: 22. Germline loops: CDR1 SGHAT, CDR2 FQNNGV. CDR3 region: CASSQGGGMQARKGYGYTF. CDR3 nucleotide sequence: TGTGCCAGCAGCCAGGGGGGGGGGATGCAGGCCCGAAAGGGCTATGGCTACACCTTC.

A few counts support this clonotype. The chain has TRBV29-1 and TRBJ2-5; 8 bases are a match to TRBD2. The germline CDR1 and CDR2 sequences are SQVTM and ANQGSEA. Trimming cost V 7 bases and J 4 bases; bases outside gene matches: 14. The length of the CDR3 is 15 residues. The CDR3 region has the DNA TGCAGCGGGGGGCTCCTACTCGCGGGGGGAGAGACCCAGTACTTC. Residues: CSGGLLLAGGETQYF. The variable domain in full, with the rest retrieved from reference TRBV29-1 and TRBJ2-5, is SAVISQKPSRDICQRGTSLTIQCQVDSQVTMMFWYRQQPGQSLTLIATANQGSEATYESGFVIDKFPISRPNLTFSTLTVSNMSPEDSSIYLCSGGLLLAGGETQYFGPGTRLLVL.

There are a few counts of this clonotype. The rearrangement uses TRBV19 and TRBJ2-2; TRBD1 agrees at 7 bases. V lost 10 bases, J lost 2 bases, and 4 bases stayed unmatched. The CDR3 totals 13 residues. Germline CDR1 is LNHDA and CDR2 is SQIVND (reference sequence). CDR3 nucleotide sequence: TGTGCCACCGGGACAGAAAACACCGGGGAGCTGTTTTTT. Amino acids: CATGTENTGELFF. The full variable domain, completed using reference TRBV19 and TRBJ2-2, is DGGITQSPKYLFRKEGQNVTLSCEQNLNHDAMYWYRQDPGQGLRLIYYSQIVNDFQKGDIAEGYSVSREKKESFPLTVTSAQKNPTAFYLCATGTENTGELFFGEGSRLTVL.

This clonotype was recorded many times. J is TRBJ2-2 and V is TRBV2, with D unresolved. Germline V gene data show CDR1 as SNHLY and CDR2 as FYNNEI. The CDR3 consists of 14 residues. V was cut by 4 bases and J by 4 bases, with 10 bases left in between. For the CDR3, the DNA is TGTGCCAGCAGTGGCGGATCGGGCACCGGGGAGCTGTTTTTT. As protein: CASSGGSGTGELFF.

This clonotype occurred many times. The rearrangement links TRBV5-1 to TRBJ1-2, with D possibly matching TRBD1 (5 bases). The V and J ends lost 0 bases and 2 bases respectively, with 14 bases between them. The CDR3 is 16 residues long. The germline V gene encodes CDR1 SGHRS and CDR2 YFSETQ. CDR3 bases: TGCGCCAGCAGCTTGGAAGGAGGGGTCGGAAACTATGGCTACACCTTC. Its protein is CASSLEGGVGNYGYTF.

The chain is built from TRBV5-6 and TRBJ1-1; D is unclear. V dropped 0 bases and J dropped 10 bases, with 10 bases sitting between them. Germline loops: CDR1 SGHDT, CDR2 YYEEEE. This CDR3 comprises 12 residues. CDR3 sequence (DNA): TGTGCCAGCAGCTTGGCGAGGGATCGAGCTTTCTTT. It encodes CASSLARDRAFF.

This chain connects TRBV7-3 to TRBJ2-2; D is perhaps TRBD1 (8 bases). Germline CDR1 is SGHTA and CDR2 is FQGTGA. Between the trimmed V and J ends, which lost 6 bases and 4 bases, there was a span of 18 bases. This CDR3 is 16 amino acids long. CDR3 bases: TGTGCCAGCAGGGAACAGGGGGGGCCGGGCACCGGGGAGCTGTTTTTT. This codes for CASREQGGPGTGELFF.

This clonotype was seen repeatedly, ten times or more. The V gene is TRBV12-3 or TRBV12-4, the J gene TRBJ1-6; 9 nucleotides align to TRBD1. V lost 4 bases to trimming and J lost 4 bases; unmatched junction nucleotides: 5. CDR3 length: 16 amino acids. The CDR3: CASSSSGTGYNSPLHF. The CDR3 DNA reads TGTGCCAGCAGTTCCTCCGGGACAGGGTATAATTCACCCCTCCACTTT.

This clonotype was found many times. The V gene is TRBV28, the J gene TRBJ1-2, with a weak D call TRBD1 (5 bases). Trimming removed 5 bases at V and 5 bases at J, with 12 bases between. CDR3 length: 13 amino acids. Germline CDR1 reads MDHEN; CDR2 reads SYDVKM. The CDR3: CASSPRGLYGYTF. The CDR3 nucleotides are TGTGCCAGCAGTCCAAGGGGCCTTTATGGCTACACCTTC.

This clonotype was counted many times. The chain is built from TRBV20-1 and TRBJ1-4; D may be TRBD1 (5 bases). Between the trimmed V and J ends, which lost 5 bases and 7 bases, there was a span of 11 bases. The CDR3 extends over 12 amino acids. Looked up from germline, CDR1 is DFQATT and CDR2 is SNEGSKA (reference sequence). The chain's CDR3 is CSAQGPSEKLFF. CDR3 nucleotides: TGCAGTGCTCAGGGCCCCAGTGAAAAACTGTTTTTT.